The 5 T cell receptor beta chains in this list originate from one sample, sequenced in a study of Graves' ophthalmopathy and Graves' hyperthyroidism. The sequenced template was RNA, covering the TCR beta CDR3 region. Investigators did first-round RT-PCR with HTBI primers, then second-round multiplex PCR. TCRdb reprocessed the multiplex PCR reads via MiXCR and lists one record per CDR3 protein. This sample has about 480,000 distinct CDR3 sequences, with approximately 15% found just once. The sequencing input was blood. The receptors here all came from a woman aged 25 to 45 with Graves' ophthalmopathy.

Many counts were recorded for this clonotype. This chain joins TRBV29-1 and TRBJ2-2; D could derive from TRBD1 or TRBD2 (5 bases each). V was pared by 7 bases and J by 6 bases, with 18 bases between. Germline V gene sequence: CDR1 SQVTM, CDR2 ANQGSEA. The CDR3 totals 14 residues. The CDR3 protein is CSARWGRRSGELFF. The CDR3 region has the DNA TGCAGCGCCCGGTGGGGGAGAAGGTCCGGGGAGCTGTTTTTT.

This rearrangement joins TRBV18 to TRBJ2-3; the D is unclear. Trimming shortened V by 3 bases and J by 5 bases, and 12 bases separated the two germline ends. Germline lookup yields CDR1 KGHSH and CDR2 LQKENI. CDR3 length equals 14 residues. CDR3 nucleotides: TGTGCCAGCTCACCGCGGCCGGGTCTAGATACGCAGTATTTT. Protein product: CASSPRPGLDTQYF.

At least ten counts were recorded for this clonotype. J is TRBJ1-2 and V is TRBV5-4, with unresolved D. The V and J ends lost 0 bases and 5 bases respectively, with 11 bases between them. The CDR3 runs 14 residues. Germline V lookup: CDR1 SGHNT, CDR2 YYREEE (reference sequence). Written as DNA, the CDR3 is TGTGCCAGCAGCTTGGCGGGCCAGAGGTATGGCTACACCTTC. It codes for CASSLAGQRYGYTF.

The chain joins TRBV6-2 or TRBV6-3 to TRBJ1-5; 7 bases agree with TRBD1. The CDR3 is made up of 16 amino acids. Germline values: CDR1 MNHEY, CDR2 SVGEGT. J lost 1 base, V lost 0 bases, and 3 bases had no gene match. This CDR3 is CASSYSQGVSNQPQHF. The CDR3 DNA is TGTGCCAGCAGTTACTCGCAGGGGGTAAGCAATCAGCCCCAGCATTTT.

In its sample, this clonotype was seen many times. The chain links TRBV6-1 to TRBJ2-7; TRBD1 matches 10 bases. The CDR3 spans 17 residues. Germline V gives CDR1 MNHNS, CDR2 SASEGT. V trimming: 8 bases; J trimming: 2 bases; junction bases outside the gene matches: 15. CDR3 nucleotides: TGTGCCAGCGGAAGAGGGACAGGGGCCCGCCCTGCCTACGAGCAGTACTTC. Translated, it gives CASGRGTGARPAYEQYF.